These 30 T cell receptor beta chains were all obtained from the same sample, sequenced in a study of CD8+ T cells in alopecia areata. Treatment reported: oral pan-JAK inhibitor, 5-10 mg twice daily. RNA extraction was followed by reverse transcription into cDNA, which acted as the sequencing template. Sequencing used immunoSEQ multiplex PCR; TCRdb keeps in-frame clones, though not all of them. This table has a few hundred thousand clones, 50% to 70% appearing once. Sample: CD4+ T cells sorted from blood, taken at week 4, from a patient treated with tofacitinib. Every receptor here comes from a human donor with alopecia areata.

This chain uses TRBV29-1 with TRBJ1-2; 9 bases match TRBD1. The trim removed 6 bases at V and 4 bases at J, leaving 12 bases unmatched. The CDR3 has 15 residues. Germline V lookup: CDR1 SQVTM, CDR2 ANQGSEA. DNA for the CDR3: TGCAGCGTCGAAACAACGGGGACAGGGACCTATGGCTACACCTTC. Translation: CSVETTGTGTYGYTF. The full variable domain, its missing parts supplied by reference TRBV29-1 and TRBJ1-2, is SAVISQKPSRDICQRGTSLTIQCQVDSQVTMMFWYRQQPGQSLTLIATANQGSEATYESGFVIDKFPISRPNLTFSTLTVSNMSPEDSSIYLCSVETTGTGTYGYTFGSGTRLTVV.

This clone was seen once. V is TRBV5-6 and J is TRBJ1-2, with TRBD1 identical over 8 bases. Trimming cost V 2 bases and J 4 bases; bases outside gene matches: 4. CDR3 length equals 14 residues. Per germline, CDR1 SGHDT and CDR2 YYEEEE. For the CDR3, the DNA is TGTGCCAGCAGCTTAACGACAGGGGTCTATGGCTACACCTTC. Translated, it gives CASSLTTGVYGYTF.

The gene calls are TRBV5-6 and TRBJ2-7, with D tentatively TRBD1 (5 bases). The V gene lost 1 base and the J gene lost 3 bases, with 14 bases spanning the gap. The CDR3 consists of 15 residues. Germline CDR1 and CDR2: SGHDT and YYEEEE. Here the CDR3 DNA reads TGTGCCAGCAGCTTGTATGGGCAGGGCGTCTACGAGCAGTACTTC. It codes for CASSLYGQGVYEQYF.

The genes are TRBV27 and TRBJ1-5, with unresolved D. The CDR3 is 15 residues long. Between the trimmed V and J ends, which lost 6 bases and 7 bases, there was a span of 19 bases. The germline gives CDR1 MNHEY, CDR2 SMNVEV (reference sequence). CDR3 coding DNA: TGTGCCAGCAGGCTCACAGCGCTCCTGAGGCAGCCCCAGCATTTT. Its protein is CASRLTALLRQPQHF.

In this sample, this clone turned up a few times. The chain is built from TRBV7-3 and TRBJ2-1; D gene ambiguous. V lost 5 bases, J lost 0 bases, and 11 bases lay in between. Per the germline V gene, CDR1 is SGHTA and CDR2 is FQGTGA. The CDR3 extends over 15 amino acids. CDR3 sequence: CASSPDVSSYNEQFF. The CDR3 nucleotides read TGTGCCAGCAGCCCCGACGTGAGCTCCTACAATGAGCAGTTCTTC.

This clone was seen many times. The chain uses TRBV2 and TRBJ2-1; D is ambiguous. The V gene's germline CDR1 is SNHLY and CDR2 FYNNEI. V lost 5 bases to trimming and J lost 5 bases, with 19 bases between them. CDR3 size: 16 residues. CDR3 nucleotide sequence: TGTGCCAGCAGTCGCGAAGTGAGCAGCTTAAACAATGAGCAGTTCTTC. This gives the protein CASSREVSSLNNEQFF.

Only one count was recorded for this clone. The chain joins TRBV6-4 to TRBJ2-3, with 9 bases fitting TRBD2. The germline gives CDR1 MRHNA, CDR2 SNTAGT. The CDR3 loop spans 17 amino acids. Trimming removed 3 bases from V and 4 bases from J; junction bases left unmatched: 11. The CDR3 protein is CASSESPGLATSDTQYF. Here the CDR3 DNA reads TGTGCCAGCAGTGAGTCCCCGGGACTAGCTACATCAGATACGCAGTATTTT.

The CDR3 here is CSASDRVGTGANVLTF. DNA for the CDR3: TGCAGCGCGTCAGACAGGGTGGGAACTGGGGCCAACGTCCTGACTTTC. V usage is TRBV29-1 and J usage is TRBJ2-6; 7 nucleotides agree with TRBD1. V dropped 7 bases and J dropped 2; count of bases not matched to a gene: 11. This CDR3 has 16 residues. Germline values: CDR1 SQVTM, CDR2 ANQGSEA.

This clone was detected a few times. In DNA, the CDR3 is TGTGCCTGGACTCGGGGTACAAAACTGTTTTTT. The encoded protein is CAWTRGTKLFF. The gene calls are TRBV30 and TRBJ1-4; the D is unclear. Trimming took off 4 bases at V and 10 bases at J, with 10 bases between the two ends. Germline CDR1 is GTSNPN and CDR2 is SVGIG (reference sequence). The CDR3 covers 11 residues.

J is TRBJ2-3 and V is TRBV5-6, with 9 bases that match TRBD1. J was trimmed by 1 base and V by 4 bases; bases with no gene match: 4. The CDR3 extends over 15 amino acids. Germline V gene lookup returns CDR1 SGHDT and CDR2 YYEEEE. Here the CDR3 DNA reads TGTGCCAGCAGCCCTTGGACAGGGGGCACAGATACGCAGTATTTT. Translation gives CASSPWTGGTDTQYF.

CDR3 sequence (DNA): TGTGCCAGCAGCGAACAGGGGCAGGGTGAGCAGTTCTTC. Its protein is CASSEQGQGEQFF. The chain joins TRBV5-6 to TRBJ2-1; 7 bases are a match to TRBD1. The CDR3 is 13 amino acids. Trimming removed 4 bases from V and 9 bases from J; junction bases left unmatched: 7. Germline CDR1 and CDR2: SGHDT and YYEEEE.

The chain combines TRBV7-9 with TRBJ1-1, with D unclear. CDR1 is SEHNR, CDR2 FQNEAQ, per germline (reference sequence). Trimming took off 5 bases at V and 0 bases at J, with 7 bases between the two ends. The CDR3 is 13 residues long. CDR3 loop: CASSPDLNTEAFF. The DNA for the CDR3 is TGTGCCAGCAGCCCAGACTTGAACACTGAAGCTTTCTTT.

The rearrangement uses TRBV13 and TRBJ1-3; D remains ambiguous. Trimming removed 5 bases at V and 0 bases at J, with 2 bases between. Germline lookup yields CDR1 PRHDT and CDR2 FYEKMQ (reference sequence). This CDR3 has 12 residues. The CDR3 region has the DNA TGTGCCAGCAGCCCCTCTGGAAACACCATATATTTT. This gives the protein CASSPSGNTIYF.

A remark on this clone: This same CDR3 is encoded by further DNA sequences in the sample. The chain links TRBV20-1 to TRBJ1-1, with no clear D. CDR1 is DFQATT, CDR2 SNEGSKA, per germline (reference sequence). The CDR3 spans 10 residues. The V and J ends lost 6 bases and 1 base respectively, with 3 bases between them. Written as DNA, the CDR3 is TGCAGTGCCACGAACACTGAAGCTTTCTTT. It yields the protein CSATNTEAFF.

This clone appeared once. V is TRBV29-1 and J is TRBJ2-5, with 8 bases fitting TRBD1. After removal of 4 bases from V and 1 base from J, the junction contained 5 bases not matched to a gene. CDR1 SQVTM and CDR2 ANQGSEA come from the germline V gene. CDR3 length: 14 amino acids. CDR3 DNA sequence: TGCAGCGTTGCCCAAGGACAGGGCCAAGAGACCCAGTACTTC. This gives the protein CSVAQGQGQETQYF.

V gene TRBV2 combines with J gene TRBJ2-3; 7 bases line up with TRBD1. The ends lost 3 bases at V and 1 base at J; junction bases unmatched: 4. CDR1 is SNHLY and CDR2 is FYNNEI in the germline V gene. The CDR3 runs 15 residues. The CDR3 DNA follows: TGTGCCAGCAGTGAGACAGGGCTCCGCACAGATACGCAGTATTTT. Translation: CASSETGLRTDTQYF.

DNA for the CDR3: TGCGCCAGCAGCCGGGCGGGGGCACAAGAGACCCAGTACTTC. The encoded protein is CASSRAGAQETQYF. V gene TRBV5-1 combines with J gene TRBJ2-5; D is possibly TRBD2 (7 bases). CDR3 length: 14 residues. Looked up from germline, CDR1 is SGHRS and CDR2 is YFSETQ. Trimming took off 4 bases at V and 2 bases at J, with 12 bases between the two ends.

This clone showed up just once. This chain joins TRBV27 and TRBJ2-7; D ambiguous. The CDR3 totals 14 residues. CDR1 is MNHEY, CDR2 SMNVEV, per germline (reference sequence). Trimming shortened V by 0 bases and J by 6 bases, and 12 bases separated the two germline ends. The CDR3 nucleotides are TGTGCCAGCAGTTTATCAGGGAAAGTTCGCGAGCAGTACTTC. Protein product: CASSLSGKVREQYF.

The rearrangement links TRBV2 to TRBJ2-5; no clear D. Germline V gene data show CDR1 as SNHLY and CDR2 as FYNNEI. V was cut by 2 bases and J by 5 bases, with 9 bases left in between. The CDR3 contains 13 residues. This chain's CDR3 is CASSEYGLETQYF. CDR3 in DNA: TGTGCCAGCAGTGAATATGGGCTTGAGACCCAGTACTTC.

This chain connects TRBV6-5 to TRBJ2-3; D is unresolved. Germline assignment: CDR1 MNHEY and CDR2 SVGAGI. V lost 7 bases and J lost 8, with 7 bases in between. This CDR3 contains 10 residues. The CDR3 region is CASIVVTQYF. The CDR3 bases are TGTGCCAGCATTGTTGTTACGCAGTATTTT.

CDR3 DNA sequence: TGTGCCATCAACGGACAGGGCCACGAGCAGTACTTC. Translation: CAINGQGHEQYF. The genes are TRBV10-3 and TRBJ2-7, with 8 bases matching TRBD1. Trimming took 7 bases from V and 5 from J; bases not matched to a gene: 4. Germline-derived CDR1 and CDR2 are ENHRY and SYGVKD. The CDR3 loop spans 12 amino acids.

The CDR3 protein is CASSLLQGGSGYTF. The DNA for the CDR3 is TGTGCCAGCAGCTTACTACAGGGAGGAAGTGGCTACACCTTC. The chain employs TRBV7-3 and TRBJ1-2; a weak D match, TRBD1 (6 bases). V was cut by 2 bases and J by 7 bases, with 14 bases left in between. CDR3 size: 14 residues. Germline assignment: CDR1 SGHTA and CDR2 FQGTGA. Drawing the rest from reference TRBV7-3 and TRBJ1-2, the complete variable domain is GAGVSQTPSNKVTEKGKYVELRCDPISGHTALYWYRQSLGQGPEFLIYFQGTGAADDSGLPNDRFFAVRPEGSVSTLKIQRTERGDSAVYLCASSLLQGGSGYTFGSGTRLTVV.

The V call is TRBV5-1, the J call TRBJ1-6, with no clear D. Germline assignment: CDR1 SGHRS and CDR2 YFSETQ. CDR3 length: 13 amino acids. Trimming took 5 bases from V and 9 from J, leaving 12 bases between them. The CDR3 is CASRAENRSPLHF. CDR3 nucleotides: TGCGCCAGCAGGGCCGAGAACCGTTCACCCCTCCACTTT.

CDR3: CASSFQGEYEQYF. CDR3 nucleotide sequence: TGCGCCAGCAGCTTTCAGGGCGAATACGAGCAGTACTTC. The chain combines TRBV5-1 with TRBJ2-7, with a tentative D call TRBD1 (5 bases). Germline-derived CDR1 and CDR2 are SGHRS and YFSETQ. The CDR3 is 13 residues long. V was pared by 2 bases and J by 4 bases, with 10 bases between.

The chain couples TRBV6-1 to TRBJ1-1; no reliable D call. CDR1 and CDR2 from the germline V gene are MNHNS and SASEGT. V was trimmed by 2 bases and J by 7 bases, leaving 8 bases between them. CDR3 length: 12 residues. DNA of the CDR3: TGTGCCAGCAGTGAACCTGGACTTGAAGCTTTCTTT. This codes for CASSEPGLEAFF.

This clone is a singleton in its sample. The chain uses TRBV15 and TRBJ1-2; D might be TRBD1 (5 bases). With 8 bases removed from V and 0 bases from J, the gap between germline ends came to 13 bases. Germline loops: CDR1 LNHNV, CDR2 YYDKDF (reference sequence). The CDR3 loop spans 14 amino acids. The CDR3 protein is CATQGTATNYGYTF. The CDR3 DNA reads TGTGCCACCCAGGGCACGGCGACTAACTATGGCTACACCTTC. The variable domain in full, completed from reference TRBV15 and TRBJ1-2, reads DAMVIQNPRYQVTQFGKPVTLSCSQTLNHNVMYWYQQKSSQAPKLLFHYYDKDFNNEADTPDNFQSRRPNTSFCFLDIRSPGLGDTAMYLCATQGTATNYGYTFGSGTRLTVV.

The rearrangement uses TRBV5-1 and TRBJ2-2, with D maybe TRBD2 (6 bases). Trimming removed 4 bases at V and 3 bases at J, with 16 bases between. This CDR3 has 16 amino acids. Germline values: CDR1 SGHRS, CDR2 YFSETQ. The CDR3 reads CASSPRDGVDTGELFF. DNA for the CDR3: TGCGCCAGCAGCCCGCGGGACGGTGTGGACACCGGGGAGCTGTTTTTT. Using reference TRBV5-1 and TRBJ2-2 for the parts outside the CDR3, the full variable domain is KAGVTQTPRYLIKTRGQQVTLSCSPISGHRSVSWYQQTPGQGLQFLFEYFSETQRNKGNFPGRFSGRQFSNSRSEMNVSTLELGDSALYLCASSPRDGVDTGELFFGEGSRLTVL.

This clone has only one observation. CDR3 sequence (DNA): TGTGCCAGCAGACCACAGGGTCCCTCCTACGAGCAGTACTTC. Its protein product is CASRPQGPSYEQYF. The V and J genes are TRBV5-6 and TRBJ2-7; weak D call: TRBD1 (6 bases). The CDR3 is made up of 14 amino acids. V was shortened by 5 bases and J by 0 bases, with 12 bases between the two germline ends. Germline CDR1 is SGHDT and CDR2 is YYEEEE.

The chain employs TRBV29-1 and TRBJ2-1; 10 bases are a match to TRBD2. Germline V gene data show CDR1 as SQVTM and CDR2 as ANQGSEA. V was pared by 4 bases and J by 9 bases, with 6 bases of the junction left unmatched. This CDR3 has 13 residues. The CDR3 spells CSVVVAGGGEQFF. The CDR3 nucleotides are TGCAGCGTTGTGGTAGCGGGGGGAGGTGAGCAGTTCTTC.

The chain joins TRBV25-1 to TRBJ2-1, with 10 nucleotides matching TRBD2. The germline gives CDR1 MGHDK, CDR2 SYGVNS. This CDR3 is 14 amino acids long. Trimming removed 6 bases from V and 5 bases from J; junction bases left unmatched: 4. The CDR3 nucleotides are TGTGCCAGCAGGGTAGCGGGGGGCGACAATGAGCAGTTCTTC. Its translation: CASRVAGGDNEQFF.